This T cell receptor beta chain was identified in a study of blood T cells in healthy people across ages. Combining a sample-barcoded 5' primer with a J-beta primer mix, a second PCR ran for roughly 6 to 12 cycles. There were at least 3 million CDR3-containing paired-end reads obtained from each sample. Each CDR3 protein is one row after TCRdb ran MiXCR on the 5' RACE reads. The data hold about 1.8 million distinct CDR3 sequences, with 49% observed a single time. The table lists this clonotype with a few counts. The target antigen is unknown. Staff drew 8 to 10 milliliters of peripheral blood from each donor. Trimming stripped 3 bases from V and 9 bases from J, with 6 bases between. Looked up from germline, CDR1 is LGHDT and CDR2 is YNNKEL (reference sequence). CDR3 length equals 11 residues. Findings and limits, study-wide: It was the long-lived donors that had more naive CD4+ cells and higher diversity than aged donors. The fall in TCR beta diversity per million T cells was roughly linear with age.

The material sequenced was blood. The TCR originated in a woman in her forties in good health. V usage is TRBV3-1 and J usage is TRBJ2-4, with D unclear. The CDR3 reads CASSHSAIQYF. For the CDR3, the DNA is TGTGCCAGCAGCCACTCCGCCATTCAGTACTTC.